This record covers a single T cell receptor beta chain. V shed 4 bases, J shed 8 bases, and the junction held 0 bases outside the gene matches. Germline assignment: CDR1 SQVTM and CDR2 ANQGSEA. The CDR3 has 12 residues. This entry belongs to a study of cytomegalovirus exposure and HLA in healthy donors. 60 Vbeta and 13 Jbeta primers were used in PCR. Some clones are missing from TCRdb's copy, which holds only in-frame ones; the method was immunoSEQ multiplex PCR. In the table there are roughly 86,000 clones, over 70% of which are singletons. The chain is built from TRBV29-1 and TRBJ1-4, with TRBD1 matching over 11 bases. Sequenced sample: PBMCs. This TCR was recovered from a man in his sixties in good health and CMV-seronegative. The CDR3 nucleotides read TGCAGCGTTGGGGACAGGGGGGAAAAACTGTTTTTT. Translating it yields CSVGDRGEKLFF.